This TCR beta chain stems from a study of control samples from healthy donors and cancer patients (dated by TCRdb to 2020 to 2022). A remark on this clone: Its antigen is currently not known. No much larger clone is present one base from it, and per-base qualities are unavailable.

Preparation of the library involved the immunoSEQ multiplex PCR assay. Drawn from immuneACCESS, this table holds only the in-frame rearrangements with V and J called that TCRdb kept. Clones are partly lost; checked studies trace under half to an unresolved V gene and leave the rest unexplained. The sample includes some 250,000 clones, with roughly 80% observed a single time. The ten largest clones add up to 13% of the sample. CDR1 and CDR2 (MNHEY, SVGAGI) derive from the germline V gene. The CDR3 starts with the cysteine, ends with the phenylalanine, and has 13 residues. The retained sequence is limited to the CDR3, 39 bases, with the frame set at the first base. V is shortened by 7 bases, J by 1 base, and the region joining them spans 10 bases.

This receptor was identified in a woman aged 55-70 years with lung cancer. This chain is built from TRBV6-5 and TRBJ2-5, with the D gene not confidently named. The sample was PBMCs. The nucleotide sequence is TGTGCCAGCAATCCGTCCCTCCAAGAGACCCAGTACTTC. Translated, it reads CASNPSLQETQYF.